The source of this T cell receptor (beta chain) is a study of cytomegalovirus exposure and HLA in healthy donors. Study results and caveats: The listing of about 150 TCR beta chains classed them as cytomegalovirus-associated. An analysis done earlier found most TCR beta V segments productive about 87% or about 30% of the time. Analyses of presence/absence relied on an assumption of roughly uniform sequencing depth across donors.

The study ran its PCR with 60 Vbeta and 13 Jbeta primers. Libraries were prepared by immunoSEQ multiplex PCR; TCRdb keeps only in-frame clonotypes and omits some of them. The sample shows around 140,000 clones, 80% of them seen only once. The CDR3 spans 15 residues. V lost 0 bases to trimming and J lost 4 bases, with 7 bases between them. The germline CDR1 and CDR2 sequences are LGHNA and YSLEER. Notes on this clone: What it binds is not known. Other DNA sequences of this sample code for an identical CDR3.

The rearrangement links TRBV4-3 to TRBJ1-6; no definite D call. The receptor was derived from a man aged 35-49 years in good health and CMV-seronegative. Sequencing used PBMCs. CDR3 region: CASSQERSYNSPLHF. The CDR3 DNA reads TGCGCCAGCAGCCAAGAGCGGAGTTATAATTCACCCCTCCACTTT.